Presented here are 29 T cell receptor beta chains from one specimen sequenced in a study of graft-versus-host responses after intestinal transplantation. TCRdb's table, derived via immunoSEQ multiplex PCR, lists solely in-frame clones and lacks some. In the table there are roughly 56,000 clones, around 91% of which are singletons. Sequencing was performed on PBMCs, taken around 120 days after intestinal transplantation. The receptor set was obtained from a human patient who received an intestinal transplant, so some T cells may come from the graft donor.

This sequence joins TRBV2 and TRBJ2-1; no reliable D call. The germline CDR1 and CDR2 sequences are SNHLY and FYNNEI. Trimming left V 2 bases short and J 12 bases short, with 5 bases between. The CDR3 contains 10 residues. CDR3: CASSELTQFF. The CDR3 DNA reads TGTGCCAGCAGTGAACTAACGCAGTTCTTC.

The rearrangement links TRBV18 to TRBJ1-1; 8 bases agree with TRBD1. V gave up 0 bases and J gave up 4 bases; unmatched junction bases: 10. This CDR3 has 17 residues. Germline V lookup: CDR1 KGHSH, CDR2 LQKENI. CDR3 nucleotide sequence: TGTGCCAGCTCACCACCGGCGCCAGGGGGCATAGGCACTGAAGCTTTCTTT. It specifies CASSPPAPGGIGTEAFF.

The chain joins TRBV4-1 to TRBJ2-5, with 7 bases fitting TRBD1. CDR1 is MGHRA, CDR2 YSYEKL, per germline. Trimming at V came to 1 base and at J to 0 bases, leaving 5 bases not matched to a gene. CDR3 length: 16 residues. In DNA, the CDR3 is TGCGCCAGCAGCCAAGGACAGGGCCTTAACCAAGAGACCCAGTACTTC. As protein: CASSQGQGLNQETQYF.

V gene TRBV2 combines with J gene TRBJ2-2; tentative D call: TRBD1 (6 bases). Deletions cut 7 bases from V and 5 bases from J, with 14 bases between. This CDR3 is 14 amino acids long. From germline, CDR1 is SNHLY and CDR2 FYNNEI. The CDR3 loop reads CASIGQSLTGELFF. For the CDR3, the DNA is TGTGCCAGCATTGGACAGAGTCTTACCGGGGAGCTGTTTTTT.

This clone was observed once. The chain employs TRBV5-1 and TRBJ2-7, with TRBD2 as a possible D gene (7 bases). Germline V gene data show CDR1 as SGHRS and CDR2 as YFSETQ. V dropped 5 bases and J dropped 2 bases, with 17 bases sitting between them. This CDR3 has 15 amino acids. The CDR3 is CASSLVSGGPYEQYF. CDR3 DNA: TGCGCCAGCAGTCTCGTATCGGGGGGCCCCTACGAGCAGTACTTC.

The chain uses TRBV10-3 and TRBJ2-3; 15 bases agree with TRBD2. From germline, CDR1 is ENHRY and CDR2 SYGVKD. This CDR3 is built from 15 residues. The V gene end was trimmed by 4 bases and the J gene end by 4 bases; junction bases not matched to a gene: 0. CDR3: CAISGTSGGADTQYF. DNA for the CDR3: TGTGCCATCAGTGGGACTAGCGGGGGGGCAGATACGCAGTATTTT.

About this clone: Germline is not matched at one junction end, which may reflect a read error. The rearrangement links TRBV7-7 to TRBJ2-5; tentatively, D is TRBD1 or TRBD2 (5 bases each). The CDR3 covers 14 residues. The V gene's germline CDR1 is SSHAT and CDR2 FNYEAQ (reference sequence). CDR3 loop: CASSLAAAGETQYF. CDR3 bases: TGTGCTAGCAGCTTAGCAGCGGCAGGGGAGACCCAGTACTTC.

This clone is a singleton in its sample. This specimen includes other DNA sequences encoding the same CDR3. CDR3 nucleotides: TGTGCCAGCAGTACTGGTGCGGATGTGGGCACAGATACGCAGTATTTT. It is translated as CASSTGADVGTDTQYF. The genes are TRBV5-6 and TRBJ2-3, with D unresolved. The V end lost 5 bases, the J end lost 1 base, and 17 bases lay between the germline ends. The V gene's germline CDR1 is SGHDT and CDR2 YYEEEE. This CDR3 region has 16 residues. The variable domain in full, with the rest retrieved from reference TRBV5-6 and TRBJ2-3, is DAGVTQSPTHLIKTRGQQVTLRCSPKSGHDTVSWYQQALGQGPQFIFQYYEEEERQRGNFPDRFSGHQFPNYSSELNVNALLLGDSALYLCASSTGADVGTDTQYFGPGTRLTVL.

This chain uses TRBV25-1 with TRBJ2-2, with no clear D. The V gene's germline CDR1 is MGHDK and CDR2 SYGVNS. Between the trimmed V and J ends, which lost 4 bases and 6 bases, there was a span of 9 bases. The CDR3 has 13 residues. CDR3: CASSVGVAGELFF. In DNA, the CDR3 is TGTGCCAGCAGTGTTGGGGTAGCCGGGGAGCTGTTTTTT.

V and J are TRBV5-1 and TRBJ2-7, with 7 bases identical to TRBD2. The trim removed 0 bases at V and 6 bases at J, leaving 3 bases unmatched. CDR1 and CDR2 (germline): SGHRS, YFSETQ. CDR3 size: 13 residues. The CDR3: CASSLASGAEQYF. CDR3 coding DNA: TGCGCCAGCAGCTTGGCCAGCGGGGCCGAGCAGTACTTC.

The rearrangement joins TRBV19 to TRBJ1-5, with 8 bases identical to TRBD1. Per the germline V gene, CDR1 is LNHDA and CDR2 is SQIVND (reference sequence). V lost 4 bases to trimming and J lost 3 bases; unmatched junction nucleotides: 2. The CDR3 length is 14 residues. CDR3 in amino acids: CASSRTGPNQPQHF. The CDR3, as DNA: TGTGCCAGTAGTAGGACAGGGCCCAATCAGCCCCAGCATTTT.

The chain links TRBV29-1 to TRBJ1-2; no definite D call. Trimming took off 7 bases at V and 6 bases at J, with 12 bases between the two ends. The CDR3 contains 11 residues. Germline CDR1 reads SQVTM; CDR2 reads ANQGSEA. CDR3 nucleotides: TGCAGCGGGCGACTGAGGGATGGCTACACCTTC. Its protein product is CSGRLRDGYTF.

The V call is TRBV2, the J call TRBJ1-2; maybe TRBD1 (5 bases). The CDR3 is 15 amino acids. Trimming left V 3 bases short and J 4 bases short, with 15 bases between. In germline, CDR1 is SNHLY, CDR2 FYNNEI. CDR3 amino acids: CASSESAGRSYGYTF. The CDR3 DNA follows: TGTGCCAGCAGTGAGTCGGCAGGGAGGTCCTATGGCTACACCTTC.

The chain has TRBV4-1 and TRBJ1-4; D call uncertain. The germline V and J ends were trimmed by 2 bases and 0 bases, with 28 bases remaining between them. Per germline, CDR1 MGHRA and CDR2 YSYEKL. This CDR3 comprises 22 residues. In DNA, the CDR3 is TGCGCCAGCAGCCAACACTCCACTCCCTACAGTCTAAGTTCTGCAACTAATGAAAAACTGTTTTTT. It encodes CASSQHSTPYSLSSATNEKLFF.

CDR3 sequence reads: CASSELGWTGVLEKLFF. CDR3 bases: TGTGCCAGCAGTGAATTAGGGTGGACAGGGGTTCTTGAAAAACTGTTTTTT. This chain connects TRBV25-1 to TRBJ1-4; 9 nucleotides line up with TRBD1. CDR1 and CDR2 from the germline V gene are MGHDK and SYGVNS. V lost 1 base, J lost 7 bases, and 10 bases stayed unmatched. The CDR3 extends over 17 amino acids.

The chain uses TRBV6-6 and TRBJ2-3; the D is unclear. In germline, CDR1 is MNHNY, CDR2 SVGAGI (reference sequence). V gave up 0 bases and J gave up 2 bases, with 12 bases separating them. The CDR3 consists of 16 residues. The DNA of the CDR3 is TGTGCCAGCAGTTACTCGACGGCGGTTTACACAGATACGCAGTATTTT. Residues: CASSYSTAVYTDTQYF.

CDR3 nucleotide sequence: TGTGCCAGCAGTTTTGGACAGGCCTACGAGCAGTACTTC. This codes for CASSFGQAYEQYF. The chain employs TRBV27 and TRBJ2-5; 7 bases match TRBD1. The J call may be in error: the DNA end matches TRBJ2-7 better. CDR3 length: 13 residues. From germline, CDR1 is MNHEY and CDR2 SMNVEV (reference sequence).

The V gene is TRBV7-2, the J gene TRBJ1-3; tentatively, D is TRBD1 (5 bases). Trimming removed 3 bases at V and 4 bases at J, with 13 bases between. This CDR3 region has 15 residues. CDR1 SGHTA and CDR2 FQGNSA come from the germline V gene. The CDR3 here is CASSFVRTSGNTIYF. The CDR3 DNA sequence: TGTGCCAGCAGCTTCGTTAGGACATCCGGAAACACCATATATTTT.

The rearrangement links TRBV5-6 to TRBJ2-3, with D perhaps being TRBD1 or TRBD2 (5 bases each). CDR1 is SGHDT and CDR2 is YYEEEE in the germline V gene. The CDR3 is made up of 13 amino acids. The V end lost 5 bases, the J end lost 4 bases, and 11 bases lay between the germline ends. In DNA form, the CDR3 reads TGTGCCAGCAGTCCGCTGGGGGCAGATACGCAGTATTTT. This translates into CASSPLGADTQYF.

The V gene is TRBV23-1, the J gene TRBJ1-5; D gene ambiguous. TRBV23-1 is given ORF status, its function remaining uncertain. The CDR3 has 14 amino acids. V dropped 8 bases and J dropped 2 bases, with 13 bases sitting between them. The CDR3 reads CASPGLLGNQPQHF. DNA of the CDR3: TGCGCCAGCCCCGGACTTTTGGGCAATCAGCCCCAGCATTTT.

The rearrangement joins TRBV6-6 to TRBJ2-1, with D perhaps matching TRBD2 (7 bases). Trimming shortened V by 4 bases and J by 7 bases, and 17 bases separated the two germline ends. CDR3 length equals 15 residues. CDR1 and CDR2 (germline): MNHNY, SVGAGI (reference sequence). CDR3 protein: CASSSRGGNRNEQFF. CDR3 coding DNA: TGTGCCAGCAGTTCGAGGGGGGGCAATAGGAATGAGCAGTTCTTC.

The chain employs TRBV5-1 and TRBJ2-6; D might be TRBD1 (5 bases). Germline CDR1 is SGHRS and CDR2 is YFSETQ. With 4 bases removed from V and 2 bases from J, the gap between germline ends came to 10 bases. This CDR3 contains 15 residues. The CDR3 reads CASSGQGTGANVLTF. CDR3 nucleotide sequence: TGCGCCAGCAGCGGCCAGGGAACTGGGGCCAACGTCCTGACTTTC.

The V call is TRBV5-1, the J call TRBJ2-1, with TRBD2 matching over 9 bases. J was trimmed by 3 bases and V by 0 bases; bases with no gene match: 1. CDR3 length equals 15 residues. Looked up from germline, CDR1 is SGHRS and CDR2 is YFSETQ. CDR3 sequence (DNA): TGCGCCAGCAGCTTGGGACTAGCGGACTACAATGAGCAGTTCTTC. Amino acids: CASSLGLADYNEQFF.

The gene calls are TRBV4-2 and TRBJ2-7; D is uncertain. The germline V gene encodes CDR1 LGHNA and CDR2 YNFKEQ. The CDR3 is 13 residues long. Between the trimmed V and J ends, which lost 3 bases and 2 bases, there was a span of 8 bases. As DNA, the CDR3 is TGTGCCAGCAGCCAGTACGTCACCTACGAGCAGTACTTC. It encodes CASSQYVTYEQYF.

The chain carries TRBV7-9 and TRBJ1-1, with a tentative D call TRBD1 (5 bases). Germline V gene sequence: CDR1 SEHNR, CDR2 FQNEAQ (reference sequence). Trimming removed 4 bases from V and 6 bases from J, with 18 bases in between. The CDR3 covers 15 residues. CDR3 in DNA: TGTGCCAGCAGCTCGGGACGGCCACGAGACGCTGAAGCTTTCTTT. Translated, it gives CASSSGRPRDAEAFF.

The chain employs TRBV19 and TRBJ1-6, with D perhaps matching TRBD1 (6 bases). The V end was cut by 5 bases, the J end by 7 bases, with 12 bases between. The CDR3 is made up of 14 amino acids. Looked up from germline, CDR1 is LNHDA and CDR2 is SQIVND (reference sequence). Here the CDR3 reads CASSAGHGNSPLHF. As DNA, the CDR3 is TGTGCCAGTAGTGCGGGACACGGAAATTCACCCCTCCACTTT.

There are a few counts of this clone. The gene calls are TRBV28 and TRBJ2-1; 8 bases are shared with TRBD2. Germline-derived CDR1 and CDR2 are MDHEN and SYDVKM. The junction had 6 bases not matched to a gene; V was cut back by 5 bases and J by 0 bases. The length of the CDR3 is 16 residues. The CDR3 here is CASSQISGSSYNEQFF. For the CDR3, the DNA is TGTGCCAGCAGTCAAATAAGCGGGAGCTCCTACAATGAGCAGTTCTTC.

This chain uses TRBV2 with TRBJ2-5; 9 bases map to TRBD2. Matching the DNA end better, TRBJ2-7 makes the J call doubtful. This CDR3 is built from 14 residues. Germline V CDR1 and CDR2: SNHLY, FYNNEI. The CDR3 DNA is TGTGCCAGCAGGTCGGGACTAGCAGGCGACGAGCAGTACTTC. It codes for CASRSGLAGDEQYF.

The chain has TRBV25-1 and TRBJ2-1, with TRBD1 matching over 9 bases. The trim removed 8 bases at V and 9 bases at J, leaving 17 bases unmatched. CDR3 size: 16 residues. Germline CDR1 reads MGHDK; CDR2 reads SYGVNS. The chain's CDR3 is CASLPEFRTGVPEQFF. The CDR3 region has the DNA TGTGCCAGCTTACCAGAATTTAGGACAGGGGTGCCTGAGCAGTTCTTC.